This T cell receptor beta chain was sequenced in a study of human T cells and chemical hapten exposure. About the study: Subjects had 2% DPC placed on around 2 cm by around 2 cm of upper inner arm skin for sensitization.

This CDR3 has 15 amino acids. With 3 bases removed from V and 4 bases from J, the gap between germline ends came to 13 bases. TCRdb re-called the RACE reads through MiXCR, storing one row per CDR3 protein. This sample has roughly 120,000 distinct CDR3 sequences, with 13% found just once. Comments on this clonotype: A much larger clone differs by one base, so this may be a read error.

Time point given: pre-sensitization, week 0. Documented treatment: therapeutic diphenylcyclopropenone sensitization with weekly scalp DPC. The source is a woman under 30 with alopecia areata. Some clones in this sample may be carry-over from other donors' samples. The rearrangement joins TRBV12-3 or TRBV12-4 to TRBJ2-1; TRBD1 might be the D (6 bases). The sample here was whole blood, taken in connection with sensitization to the hapten diphenylcyclopropenone (DPC). DNA for the CDR3: TGTGCCAGCAGTTTGGGGGACATGAGGTACAATGAGCAGTTCTTC. It is translated as CASSLGDMRYNEQFF.